This T cell receptor beta chain emerged from a study of response to subunit inactivated influenza vaccine. Trimming took 6 bases from V and 2 from J, leaving 5 bases between them. This CDR3 region has 11 residues. The germline gives CDR1 SGHRS, CDR2 YFSETQ. TCRdb used MiXCR to reprocess the RT-PCR reads, holding one entry per CDR3 protein. The repertoire holds around 760,000 distinct CDR3 sequences, with approximately 15% as singletons. This clonotype has just a few counts. This TCR was sampled from a man aged 50-59 years who received an inactivated influenza vaccine. This sample comprised PBMCs from blood, obtained 14 to 15 days before vaccination. The chain uses TRBV5-1 and TRBJ2-5, with D unresolved. CDR3 sequence: CASTVQETQYF. CDR3 in DNA: TGCGCCAGCACCGTGCAAGAGACCCAGTACTTC.